This T cell receptor (beta chain) was captured by sequencing in a study of patients and donors after allogeneic stem cell transplantation. The CDR3 runs 13 residues. The germline CDR1 and CDR2 sequences are MNHEY and SVGAGI. The junction had 2 bases not matched to a gene; V was cut back by 1 base and J by 10 bases. TCRdb reprocessed the RT-PCR reads via MiXCR and lists one record per CDR3 protein. Here the sample spans some 87,000 distinct CDR3 sequences, 45% to 50% being singletons. V usage is TRBV6-5 and J usage is TRBJ1-2; 11 nucleotides line up with TRBD1. This clonotype originated in a human donor who was either an allogeneic HSCT recipient or a stem cell or donor lymphocyte infusion donor (not recorded which). It is not recorded whose cells these are; they may come from a transplant donor. The sequenced sample was blood, either unsorted or a sorted T cell fraction (not recorded which). CDR3 in amino acids: CASSYWDRGDYTF. CDR3 nucleotide sequence: TGTGCCAGCAGTTACTGGGACAGGGGGGACTACACCTTC.